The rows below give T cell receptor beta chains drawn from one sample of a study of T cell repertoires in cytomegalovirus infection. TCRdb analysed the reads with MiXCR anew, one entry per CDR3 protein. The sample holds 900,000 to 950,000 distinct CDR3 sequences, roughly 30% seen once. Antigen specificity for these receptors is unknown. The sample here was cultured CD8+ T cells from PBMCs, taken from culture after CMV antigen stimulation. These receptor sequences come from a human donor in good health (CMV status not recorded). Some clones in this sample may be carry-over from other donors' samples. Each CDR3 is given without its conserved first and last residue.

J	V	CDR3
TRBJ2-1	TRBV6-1	ASIPWGVRDNEQF
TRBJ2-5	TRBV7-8	ASSWLLAGGLGETQY
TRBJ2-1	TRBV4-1	ASSQDLGLAGGPQ
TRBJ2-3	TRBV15	ATSRDKGDTQY
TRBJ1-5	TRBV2	ASSEAKREGNQPQH
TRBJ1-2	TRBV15	ATSRDRALSDRANYGYT
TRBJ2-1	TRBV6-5	ASSYNGSPNEQF
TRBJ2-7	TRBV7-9	AIAVGVRGEQY
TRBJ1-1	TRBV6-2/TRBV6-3	ASRTDDPSLGTEAF
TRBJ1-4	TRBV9	ASSVATRGEKLF
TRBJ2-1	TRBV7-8	ASSLPKGVSYNEQF
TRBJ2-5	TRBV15	ATSFGTGWETQY
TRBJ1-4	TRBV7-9	ASSIRDRDEKLF
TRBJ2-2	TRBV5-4	ASTGRGGTGELF
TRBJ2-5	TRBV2	ASSDGGRRETQY
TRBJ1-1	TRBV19	ASMRTLNTEAF
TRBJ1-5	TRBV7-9	ASSLAPGGGDQPQH
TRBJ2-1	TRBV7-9	ASSPTTGTGSYNEQF
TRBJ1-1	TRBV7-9	ASSLIVLETEAF
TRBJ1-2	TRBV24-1	ATSDDRLVGYT
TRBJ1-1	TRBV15	ATSSGQGGAF
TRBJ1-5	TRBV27	ASSLQGKGNSNQPQH
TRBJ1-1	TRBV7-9	ASSSGAGEAF
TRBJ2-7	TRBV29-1	SVDSGTSYEQY
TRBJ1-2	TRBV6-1	ASSLGVYYGYT
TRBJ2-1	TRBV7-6	ASSLVAGGTDEQF
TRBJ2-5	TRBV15	ATSIPGGLETQY
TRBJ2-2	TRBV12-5	ASWFGYTHTGELF
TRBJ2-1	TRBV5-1	ASSKSPLARSEQF
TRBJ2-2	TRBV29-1	SVDRNTGELF
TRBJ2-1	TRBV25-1	ASSDRPRQGHNEQF
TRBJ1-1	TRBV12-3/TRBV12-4	ASSHRVPTEAF
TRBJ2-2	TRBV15	ATRKGHVGELF
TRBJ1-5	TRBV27	ASSLYSGGNQPQH
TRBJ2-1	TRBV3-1	ASSQEGVQVFSYNEQF
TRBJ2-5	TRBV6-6	ASTGPGVQETQY
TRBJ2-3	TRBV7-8	ASSLAMSSGTDTQY
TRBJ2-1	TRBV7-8	ASSPPSENEQF
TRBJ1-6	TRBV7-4	ANLLRHLYNSPLH
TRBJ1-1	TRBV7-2	ATQMGRGNTEAF
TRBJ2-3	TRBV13	ASSEDRVGQDTQY
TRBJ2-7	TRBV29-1	SVSGGSTYPEQY
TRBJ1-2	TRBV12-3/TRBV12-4	ASIPHINYGYT
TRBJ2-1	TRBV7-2	ASSPVRTKTYNEQF
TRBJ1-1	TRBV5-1	ASTWGPNTEAF
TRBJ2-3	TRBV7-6	ASSSRTGGMTDTQY
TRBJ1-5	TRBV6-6	ASTLTGEGRDQPQH
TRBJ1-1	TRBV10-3	ATSDAEAF
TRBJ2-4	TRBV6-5	ASRLWSDMGLAKNIQY